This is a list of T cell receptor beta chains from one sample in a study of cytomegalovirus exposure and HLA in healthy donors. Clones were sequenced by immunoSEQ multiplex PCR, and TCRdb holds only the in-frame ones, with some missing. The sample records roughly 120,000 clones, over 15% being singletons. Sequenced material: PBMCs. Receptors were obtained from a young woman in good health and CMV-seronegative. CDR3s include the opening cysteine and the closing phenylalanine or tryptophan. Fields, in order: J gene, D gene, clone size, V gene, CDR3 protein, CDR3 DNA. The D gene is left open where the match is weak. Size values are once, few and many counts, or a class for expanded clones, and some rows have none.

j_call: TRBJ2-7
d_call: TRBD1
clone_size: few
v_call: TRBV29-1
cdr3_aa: CSGQPGQGYGEQYF
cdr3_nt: TGCAGCGGACAACCGGGACAGGGTTACGGCGAGCAGTACTTC

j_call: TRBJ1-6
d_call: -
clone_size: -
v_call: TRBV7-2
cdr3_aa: CASSAPQRGSPLHF
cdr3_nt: TGTGCCAGCAGCGCGCCTCAAAGGGGATCACCCCTCCACTTT

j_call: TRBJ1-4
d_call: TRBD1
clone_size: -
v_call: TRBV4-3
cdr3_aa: CASSQKWVRDSPNEKLFF
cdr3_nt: TGCGCCAGCAGCCAAAAATGGGTCCGGGACAGCCCTAATGAAAAACTGTTTTTT

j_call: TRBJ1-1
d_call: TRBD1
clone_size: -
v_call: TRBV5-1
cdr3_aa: CASSRDRYRVEAFF
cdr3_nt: TGCGCCAGCAGCCGGGACAGATACAGGGTTGAAGCTTTCTTT

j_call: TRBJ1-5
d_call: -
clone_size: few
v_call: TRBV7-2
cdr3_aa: CASSQKGGPQHF
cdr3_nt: TGTGCCAGCAGCCAAAAAGGGGGGCCCCAGCATTTT

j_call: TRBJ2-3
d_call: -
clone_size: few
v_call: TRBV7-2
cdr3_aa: CASSLRGLLAELSTDTQYF
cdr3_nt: TGTGCCAGCAGCTTACGGGGGCTGCTAGCGGAGCTTAGCACAGATACGCAGTATTTT

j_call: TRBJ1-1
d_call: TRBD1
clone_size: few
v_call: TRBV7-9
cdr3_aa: CASSFGRGRRTEAFF
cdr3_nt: TGTGCCAGCAGCTTCGGTAGGGGGCGGAGAACTGAAGCTTTCTTT

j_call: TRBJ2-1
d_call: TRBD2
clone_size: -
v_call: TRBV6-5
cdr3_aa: CASSYGTSGTYNEQFF
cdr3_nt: TGTGCCAGCAGTTACGGTACTAGCGGAACCTACAATGAGCAGTTCTTC

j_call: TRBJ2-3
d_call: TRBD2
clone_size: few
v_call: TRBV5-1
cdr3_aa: CASSSGLAGVDTQYF
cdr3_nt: TGCGCCAGCAGCTCGGGACTAGCGGGGGTAGATACGCAGTATTTT

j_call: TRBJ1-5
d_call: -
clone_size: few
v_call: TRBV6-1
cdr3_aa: CASAPRGWGQPQHF
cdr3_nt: TGTGCCAGCGCCCCTAGGGGTTGGGGCCAGCCCCAGCATTTT

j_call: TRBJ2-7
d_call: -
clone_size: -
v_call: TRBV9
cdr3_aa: CASSGGRVNHEQYF
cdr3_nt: TGTGCCAGCAGTGGCGGGCGGGTCAACCACGAGCAGTACTTC

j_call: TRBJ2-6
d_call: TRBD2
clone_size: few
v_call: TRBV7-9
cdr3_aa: CASSTPGLATF
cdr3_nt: TGTGCCAGCAGCACCCCGGGACTAGCAACTTTC

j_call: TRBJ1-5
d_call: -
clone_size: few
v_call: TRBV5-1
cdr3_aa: CASSLWGGSNQPQHF
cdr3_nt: TGCGCCAGCAGCTTATGGGGGGGCAGCAATCAGCCCCAGCATTTT

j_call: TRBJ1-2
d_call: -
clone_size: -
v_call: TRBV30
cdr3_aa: CAWSPSWGGGVSYGYTF
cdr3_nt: TGTGCCTGGAGTCCCTCTTGGGGAGGAGGGGTTAGCTATGGCTACACCTTC

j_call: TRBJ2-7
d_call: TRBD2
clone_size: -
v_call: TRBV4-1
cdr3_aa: CASSATSGSYEQYF
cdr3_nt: TGCGCCAGCAGCGCTACTAGCGGGAGCTACGAGCAGTACTTC

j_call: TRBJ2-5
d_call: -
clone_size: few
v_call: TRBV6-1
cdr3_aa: CASSVSRWGDDETQYF
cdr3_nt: TGTGCCAGCAGTGTATCTAGGTGGGGGGACGACGAGACCCAGTACTTC

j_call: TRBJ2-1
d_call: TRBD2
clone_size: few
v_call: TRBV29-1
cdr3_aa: CSVEGGRANNEQFF
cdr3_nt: TGCAGCGTTGAAGGTGGGAGGGCCAACAATGAGCAGTTCTTC

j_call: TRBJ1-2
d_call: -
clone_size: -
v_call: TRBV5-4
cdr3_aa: CASSPAGELNYGYTF
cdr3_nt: TGTGCCAGCAGCCCGGCCGGGGAACTGAACTATGGCTACACCTTC

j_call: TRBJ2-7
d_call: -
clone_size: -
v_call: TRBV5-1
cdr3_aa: CASSWGPDSYEQYF
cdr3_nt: TGCGCCAGCAGCTGGGGCCCGGACTCCTACGAGCAGTACTTC

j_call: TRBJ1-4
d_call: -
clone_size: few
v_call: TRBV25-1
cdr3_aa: CASSEGGARNEKLFF
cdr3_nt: TGTGCCAGCAGTGAGGGGGGAGCCAGGAATGAAAAACTGTTTTTT

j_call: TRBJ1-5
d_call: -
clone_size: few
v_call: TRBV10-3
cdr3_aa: CAISDNSNQPQHF
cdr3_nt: TGTGCCATCAGTGACAATAGCAATCAGCCCCAGCATTTT

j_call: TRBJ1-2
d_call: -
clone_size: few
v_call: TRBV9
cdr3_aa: CASSVEGGTANYGYTF
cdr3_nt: TGTGCCAGCAGCGTAGAGGGCGGGACGGCTAACTATGGCTACACCTTC

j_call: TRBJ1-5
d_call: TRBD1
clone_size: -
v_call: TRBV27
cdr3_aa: CASSLKGTGFQPQHF
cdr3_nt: TGTGCCAGCAGTTTAAAGGGGACAGGGTTTCAGCCCCAGCATTTT

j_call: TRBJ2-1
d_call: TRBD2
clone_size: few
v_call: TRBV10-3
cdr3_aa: CAISGTSSEQFF
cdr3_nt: TGTGCCATCAGTGGGACTAGCAGTGAGCAGTTCTTC

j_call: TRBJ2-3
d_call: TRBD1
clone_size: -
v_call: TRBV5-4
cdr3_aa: CASSSGQGLTDTQYF
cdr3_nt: TGTGCCAGCAGCTCTGGACAGGGATTGACAGATACGCAGTATTTT

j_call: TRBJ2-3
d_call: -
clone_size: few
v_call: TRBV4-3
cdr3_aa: CASSQAYPGWDTQYF
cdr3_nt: TGCGCCAGCAGCCAAGCTTACCCGGGGTGGGATACGCAGTATTTT

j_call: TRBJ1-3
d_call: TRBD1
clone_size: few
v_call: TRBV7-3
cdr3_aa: CASSLNRGDTIYF
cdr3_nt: TGTGCCAGCAGCTTAAACAGGGGGGACACCATATATTTT

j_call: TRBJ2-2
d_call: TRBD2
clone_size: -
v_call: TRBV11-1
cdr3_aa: CASSLGGGVGTGELFF
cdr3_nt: TGTGCCAGCAGCCTCGGGGGGGGCGTAGGCACCGGGGAGCTGTTTTTT

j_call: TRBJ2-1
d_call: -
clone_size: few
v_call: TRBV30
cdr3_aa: CAWEIFKEGEQFF
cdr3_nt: TGTGCCTGGGAAATCTTTAAGGAGGGTGAGCAGTTCTTC

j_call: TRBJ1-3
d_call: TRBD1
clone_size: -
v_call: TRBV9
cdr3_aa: CASSRTGRSRSGNTIYF
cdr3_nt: TGTGCCAGCAGCCGGACAGGGCGCTCGAGATCTGGAAACACCATATATTTT

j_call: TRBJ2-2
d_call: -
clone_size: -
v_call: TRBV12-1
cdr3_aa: CASSFGGEETGELFF
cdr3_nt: TGTGCCAGCAGCTTTGGAGGGGAGGAGACCGGGGAGCTGTTTTTT

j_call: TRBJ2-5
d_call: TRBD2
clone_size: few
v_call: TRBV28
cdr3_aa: CASSGSAGVETQYF
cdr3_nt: TGTGCCAGCAGTGGATCAGCGGGAGTCGAGACCCAGTACTTC

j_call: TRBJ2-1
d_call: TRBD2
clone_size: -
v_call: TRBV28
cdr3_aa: CASRTGGSYNEQFF
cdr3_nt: TGTGCCAGCAGAACGGGGGGTTCCTACAATGAGCAGTTCTTC

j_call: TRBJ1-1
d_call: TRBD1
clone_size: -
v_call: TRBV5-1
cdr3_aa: CASSRDRVNTEAFF
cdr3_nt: TGCGCCAGCAGCCGGGACAGGGTGAACACTGAAGCTTTCTTT

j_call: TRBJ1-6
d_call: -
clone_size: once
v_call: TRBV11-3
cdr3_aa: CASSLDSKSPLHF
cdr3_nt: TGTGCCAGCAGCTTAGATTCTAAGTCACCCCTCCACTTT

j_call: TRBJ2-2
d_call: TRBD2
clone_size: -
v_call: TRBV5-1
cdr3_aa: CASSRKLAGRIENTGELFF
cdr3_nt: TGCGCCAGCAGCCGAAAACTAGCGGGGCGGATTGAGAACACCGGGGAGCTGTTTTTT

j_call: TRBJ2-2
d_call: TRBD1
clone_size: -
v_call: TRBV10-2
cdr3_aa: CASSWDREITGELFF
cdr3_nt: TGCGCCAGCAGCTGGGACAGGGAAATCACCGGGGAGCTGTTTTTT

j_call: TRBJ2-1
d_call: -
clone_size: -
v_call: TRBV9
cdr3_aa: CASSGDSSEQFF
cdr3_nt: TGTGCCAGCAGCGGAGATTCGAGTGAGCAGTTCTTC

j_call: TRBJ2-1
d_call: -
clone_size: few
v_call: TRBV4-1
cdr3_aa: CASSQEQGSGLVGPSSYNEQFF
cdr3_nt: TGCGCCAGCAGCCAAGAACAGGGTTCCGGACTAGTAGGCCCTTCGTCCTACAATGAGCAGTTCTTC

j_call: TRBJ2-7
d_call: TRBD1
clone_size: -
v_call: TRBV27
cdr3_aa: CASSWNRGMDEQYF
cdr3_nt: TGTGCCAGCAGTTGGAACAGGGGGATGGACGAGCAGTACTTC

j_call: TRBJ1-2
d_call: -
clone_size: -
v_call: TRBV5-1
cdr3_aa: CASSLEGDPRGGYTF
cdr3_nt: TGCGCCAGCAGCTTGGAGGGGGACCCTCGTGGTGGCTACACCTTC

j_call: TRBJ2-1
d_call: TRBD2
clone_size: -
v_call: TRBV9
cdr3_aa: CASSVAGGPSNEQFF
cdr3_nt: TGTGCCAGCAGCGTAGCGGGGGGGCCGTCCAATGAGCAGTTCTTC

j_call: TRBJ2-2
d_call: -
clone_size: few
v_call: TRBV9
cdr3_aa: CASSVGAAQTNTGELFF
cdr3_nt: TGTGCCAGCAGCGTAGGGGCAGCCCAGACGAACACCGGGGAGCTGTTTTTT

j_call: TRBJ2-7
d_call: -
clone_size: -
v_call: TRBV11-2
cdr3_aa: CASSLIRTPTYEQYF
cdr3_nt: TGTGCCAGCAGCTTGATACGAACCCCTACCTACGAGCAGTACTTC

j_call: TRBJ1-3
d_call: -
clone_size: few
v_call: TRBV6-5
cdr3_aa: CASRRGNSGNTIYF
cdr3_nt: TGTGCCAGCAGAAGAGGCAACTCTGGAAACACCATATATTTT

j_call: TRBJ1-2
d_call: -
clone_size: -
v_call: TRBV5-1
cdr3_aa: CASRPDSDGYTF
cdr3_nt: TGCGCCAGCAGACCCGACAGTGATGGCTACACCTTC